This T cell receptor (beta chain) was sequenced in a study of blood T cell repertoires in COVID-19. Study summary: Collection of acute and convalescent COVID-19 samples took place in the United States, Italy and Spain. Nucleic acid was either cDNA or gDNA, and it came from T cells, B-cell-depleted T cells, or PBMCs.

Methods used by the authors: The authors estimated nucleated cell counts from reference gene primer amplification. Generated by immunoSEQ multiplex PCR, the TCRdb table keeps only in-frame clones and is missing some. That table gives V, J and clone size, and the DNA gave D and trimming. The table lists 150,000 to 200,000 clones, over 65% of them singletons, with roughly 8.4% in the top ten. Sequencing input: peripheral blood. This clonotype was sampled from a man aged 55-75 years with acute or convalescent COVID-19.

CDR3 residues: CASSLYGDRADGYTF. Here the CDR3 DNA reads TGTGCCAGCAGCTTATACGGGGACAGAGCCGATGGCTACACCTTC. The chain uses TRBV7-2 and TRBJ1-2; 7 bases match TRBD1. Germline CDR1 SGHTA, CDR2 FQGNSA. The CDR3 is 15 residues long. The J segment lost 6 bases and the V segment lost 2 bases, leaving 9 bases of the junction unmatched.